This paragraph reports one TCR beta chain. Original processing notes: The assay estimated nucleated cells by amplifying reference gene primers. Some clones are missing from TCRdb's copy, which holds only in-frame ones; the method was immunoSEQ multiplex PCR. Clone size and V and J calls were adopted from that table, with D and trimming inferred from the DNA. The sample yields 85,000 to 95,000 clones, 75% to 90% seen once. The sample belongs to a study of blood T cell repertoires in COVID-19. In the study overall: Collection of acute and convalescent COVID-19 samples took place in the United States, Italy and Spain. From T cells, B-cell-depleted T cells, or PBMCs came the material, which was cDNA or gDNA.

The germline V and J ends were trimmed by 0 bases and 14 bases, with 18 bases remaining between them. The germline CDR1 and CDR2 sequences are SGHRS and YFSETQ. This CDR3 spans 14 amino acids. Material: peripheral blood. The receptor comes from a woman older than 75 with active COVID-19. V gene TRBV5-1 combines with J gene TRBJ2-1, with a possible D match to TRBD2 (6 bases). CDR3 sequence reads: CASSLGGGAKEEFF. The CDR3 DNA is TGCGCCAGCAGCTTGGGGGGCGGGGCCAAAGAAGAGTTCTTC. Variable domain in full (rest from reference TRBV5-1 and TRBJ2-1): KAGVTQTPRYLIKTRGQQVTLSCSPISGHRSVSWYQQTPGQGLQFLFEYFSETQRNKGNFPGRFSGRQFSNSRSEMNVSTLELGDSALYLCASSLGGGAKEEFFGPGTRLTVL.